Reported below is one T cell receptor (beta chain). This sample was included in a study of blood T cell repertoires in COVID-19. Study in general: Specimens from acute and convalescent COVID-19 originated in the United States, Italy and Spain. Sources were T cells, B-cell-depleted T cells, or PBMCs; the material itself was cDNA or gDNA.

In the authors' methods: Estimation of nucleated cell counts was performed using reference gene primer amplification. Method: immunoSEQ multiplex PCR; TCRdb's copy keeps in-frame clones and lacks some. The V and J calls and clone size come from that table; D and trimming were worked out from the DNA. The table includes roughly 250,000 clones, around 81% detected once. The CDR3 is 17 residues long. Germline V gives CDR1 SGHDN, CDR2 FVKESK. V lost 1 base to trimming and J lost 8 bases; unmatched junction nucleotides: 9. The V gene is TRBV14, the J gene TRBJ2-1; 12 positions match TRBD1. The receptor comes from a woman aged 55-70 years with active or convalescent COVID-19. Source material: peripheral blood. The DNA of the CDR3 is TGTGCCAGCAGCCAAGGGGTTGGGGACAGGGGGCGGTATGAGCAGTTCTTC. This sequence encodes CASSQGVGDRGRYEQFF.